Listed below are T cell receptor beta chains from one sample, sequenced in a study of human T cells and chemical hapten exposure. Each CDR3 protein gets one entry after TCRdb re-called the RACE reads with MiXCR. The sample has 55,000 to 75,000 distinct CDR3 sequences; around 12% are singletons. The input for sequencing was whole blood, taken in connection with sensitization to the hapten diphenylcyclopropenone (DPC). These receptors all stem from a man aged 25 to 40 with alopecia areata. Some clones in this sample may be carry-over from other donors' samples. Both conserved end residues are part of each CDR3. The D gene is left open where the match is weak. Size values are once, few and many counts, or a class for expanded clones, and some rows have none.

TRBV11-2	few	TRBJ2-5	TRBD1	CASSRGGPETQYF	TGTGCCAGCAGCCGAGGGGGCCCAGAGACCCAGTACTTC
TRBV28	few	TRBJ1-5	.	CASNGEQINQPQHF	TGTGCCAGCAATGGTGAACAAATCAATCAGCCCCAGCATTTT
TRBV12-3/TRBV12-4	.	TRBJ2-5	.	CASSLRDTPETQYF	TGTGCCAGCAGCTTACGGGACACTCCAGAGACCCAGTACTTC
TRBV6-6	.	TRBJ2-1	.	CASSYSQGNNEQFF	TGTGCCAGCAGTTACTCCCAGGGGAACAATGAGCAGTTCTTC
TRBV10-2	.	TRBJ2-7	.	CASSDLQGSYEQYF	TGCGCCAGCAGTGACCTACAGGGATCCTACGAGCAGTACTTC
TRBV15	.	TRBJ1-6	.	CATSRDKGVNSPLHF	TGTGCCACCAGCAGAGATAAGGGTGTTAATTCACCCCTCCACTTT
TRBV4-1	.	TRBJ1-2	TRBD1	CASSFRTGGNDGYTF	TGCGCCAGCAGCTTCAGGACAGGGGGCAACGATGGCTACACCTTC
TRBV7-6	.	TRBJ2-7	.	CASSLVADFSYEQYF	TGTGCCAGCAGCTTAGTCGCTGATTTCTCCTACGAGCAGTACTTC
TRBV28	few	TRBJ2-1	.	CASRGPEQFF	TGTGCCAGCAGGGGCCCTGAGCAGTTCTTC
TRBV27	many	TRBJ1-6	.	CASSWDGDSPLHF	TGTGCCAGCAGTTGGGACGGAGATTCACCCCTCCACTTT
TRBV7-9	many	TRBJ1-1	.	CASSLGGGNTEAFF	TGTGCCAGCAGCTTAGGCGGAGGGAACACTGAAGCTTTCTTT
TRBV11-2	.	TRBJ2-7	.	CASSLSRDYEQYF	TGTGCCAGCAGCTTATCGCGGGACTACGAGCAGTACTTC
TRBV20-1	.	TRBJ2-7	.	CSAPNGGTLGEQYF	TGCAGTGCCCCAAATGGAGGAACCTTGGGCGAGCAGTACTTC
TRBV7-2	many	TRBJ2-2	TRBD2	CASSLDHRAGPGELFF	TGTGCCAGCAGCTTAGATCACAGAGCGGGGCCCGGGGAGCTGTTTTTT
TRBV13	many	TRBJ2-5	TRBD2	CASGGLADLQETQYF	TGTGCCAGCGGGGGACTAGCGGATTTACAAGAGACCCAGTACTTC
TRBV2	many	TRBJ1-1	.	CASEEQGNTEAFF	TGTGCCAGCGAGGAACAGGGGAACACTGAAGCTTTCTTT
TRBV28	.	TRBJ1-5	.	CASTLRGRGTNQPQHF	TGTGCCAGCACCCTGCGGGGCAGGGGAACAAATCAGCCCCAGCATTTT
TRBV28	.	TRBJ1-1	.	CASKEGGTEAFF	TGTGCCAGCAAGGAGGGAGGCACTGAAGCTTTCTTT
TRBV7-6	many	TRBJ1-6	.	CASSSRQRGYSPLHF	TGTGCCAGCAGCTCGAGACAGCGAGGGTATTCACCCCTCCACTTT
TRBV20-1	many	TRBJ2-2	.	CSARANTGELFF	TGCAGTGCTAGAGCGAACACCGGGGAGCTGTTTTTT
TRBV6-5	.	TRBJ2-7	.	CASSYSGGASDEQYF	TGTGCCAGCAGTTACTCGGGGGGCGCTTCCGACGAGCAGTACTTC
TRBV12-3/TRBV12-4	few	TRBJ2-2	TRBD1	CASSLRQGTGELFF	TGCGCCAGCAGCCTACGACAGGGGACCGGGGAGCTGTTTTTT
TRBV24-1	few	TRBJ2-5	TRBD1	CATSDLGDRGETQYF	TGTGCCACCAGTGATTTGGGGGACAGGGGGGAGACCCAGTACTTC
TRBV4-1	many	TRBJ1-6	.	CASSLQLRQRVRGSQHSPLHF	TGCGCCAGCAGCCTACAACTCCGACAGAGAGTTAGGGGCTCTCAACATTCACCCCTCCACTTT
TRBV20-1	.	TRBJ2-2	.	CSARASYPPPGELFF	TGCAGTGCTAGAGCGTCTTACCCCCCGCCCGGGGAGCTGTTTTTT
TRBV20-1	many	TRBJ2-7	TRBD1	CSASGQGSYEQYF	TGCAGTGCTTCGGGACAGGGTTCCTACGAGCAGTACTTC
TRBV5-4	many	TRBJ2-5	.	CASSSPAIPQETQYF	TGTGCCAGCAGCTCTCCAGCTATCCCTCAAGAGACCCAGTACTTC
TRBV20-1	.	TRBJ1-2	.	CSARDRGGSDLYGYTF	TGCAGTGCTAGAGATCGCGGGGGATCAGACCTCTATGGCTACACCTTC
TRBV27	.	TRBJ2-6	.	CASSSTFLHSGANVLTF	TGTGCCAGCAGTTCCACGTTCCTCCACTCTGGGGCCAACGTCCTGACTTTC
TRBV9	.	TRBJ1-2	TRBD1	CASSPHRGSNTF	TGTGCCAGCAGCCCGCACAGGGGAAGTAACACCTTC
TRBV6-4	many	TRBJ2-7	TRBD1	CASSPGDREPEQYF	TGTGCCAGCAGCCCGGGGGACAGGGAACCCGAGCAGTACTTC
TRBV29-1	.	TRBJ2-5	TRBD2	CSLGLAGGTQETQYF	TGCAGCTTGGGACTAGCGGGGGGCACCCAAGAGACCCAGTACTTC
TRBV6-2/TRBV6-3	many	TRBJ2-3	.	CASSRVDTQYF	TGTGCCAGCAGTCGGGTGGATACGCAGTATTTT
TRBV4-2	many	TRBJ1-2	.	CASAPGVGSYGYTF	TGTGCCAGCGCCCCAGGGGTGGGGTCGTATGGCTACACCTTC
TRBV7-9	.	TRBJ2-2	.	CASSLLSNTGELFF	TGTGCCAGCAGCTTACTGTCGAACACCGGGGAGCTGTTTTTT
TRBV9	.	TRBJ2-7	TRBD2	CASSKAGTRKTYEQYF	TGTGCCAGCAGCAAAGCCGGGACTAGAAAGACCTACGAGCAGTACTTC
TRBV27	few	TRBJ2-7	.	CASTLSGSPGEQYF	TGTGCCAGCACCTTAAGCGGGTCGCCGGGGGAGCAGTACTTC
TRBV5-1	many	TRBJ2-4	TRBD1	CASSLEGQRFTKNIQYF	TGCGCCAGCAGCTTGGAGGGACAGAGGTTTACCAAAAACATTCAGTACTTC
TRBV19	many	TRBJ2-7	.	CASSIDSGGIYEQYF	TGTGCCAGTAGTATAGATTCCGGGGGCATCTACGAGCAGTACTTC
TRBV20-1	many	TRBJ2-3	TRBD2	CSASYPALAGTVTDTQYF	TGCAGTGCCAGCTATCCCGCACTAGCGGGGACAGTCACAGATACGCAGTATTTT
TRBV7-2	few	TRBJ2-2	.	CASSVPGSTGELFF	TGTGCCAGCAGCGTGCCCGGGAGCACCGGGGAGCTGTTTTTT
TRBV6-2/TRBV6-3	.	TRBJ2-3	TRBD2	CASSPLAGATDTQYF	TGTGCCAGCAGTCCGCTAGCGGGGGCCACAGATACGCAGTATTTT
TRBV27	many	TRBJ2-7	.	CASSESTNSYEQYF	TGTGCCAGCAGCGAATCGACGAATTCCTACGAGCAGTACTTC
TRBV5-1	.	TRBJ1-2	TRBD1	CASTSGTAIYGYTF	TGCGCCAGCACCTCAGGGACAGCGATTTATGGCTACACCTTC
TRBV29-1	.	TRBJ1-1	.	CSGGGLATEAFF	TGCAGCGGAGGGGGGTTGGCCACTGAAGCTTTCTTT
TRBV6-1	few	TRBJ2-1	.	CASSELGGNEQFF	TGTGCCAGCAGTGAACTGGGGGGTAATGAGCAGTTCTTC
TRBV5-1	many	TRBJ2-4	TRBD1	CASSFHRQGESDIQYF	TGCGCCAGCAGCTTCCACCGACAGGGGGAATCGGACATTCAGTACTTC
TRBV9	many	TRBJ1-1	TRBD1	CASSEDRGRTEAFF	TGTGCCAGCAGCGAGGACAGGGGACGCACTGAAGCTTTCTTT
TRBV15	few	TRBJ1-1	.	CATSRDPSSWAEAFF	TGTGCCACCAGCAGAGACCCCTCCTCATGGGCTGAAGCTTTCTTT
TRBV3-1	many	TRBJ1-3	.	CASSQDLWTLSGNTIYF	TGTGCCAGCAGCCAAGATCTCTGGACTCTCTCTGGAAACACCATATATTTT
TRBV29-1	many	TRBJ1-1	TRBD1	CSVEVGTGAFTEAFF	TGCAGCGTTGAAGTAGGGACAGGGGCGTTTACTGAAGCTTTCTTT
TRBV30	many	TRBJ2-7	TRBD2	CAWSPAGTYEQYF	TGTGCCTGGAGTCCAGCGGGGACCTACGAGCAGTACTTC
TRBV7-3	many	TRBJ1-1	.	CATSTVGNTEAFF	TGTGCCACCTCAACAGTGGGGAACACTGAAGCTTTCTTT
TRBV5-6	once	TRBJ2-1	TRBD2	CASSNGLAGIVHGEQFF	TGTGCCAGCAGCAACGGACTAGCGGGAATCGTACACGGTGAGCAGTTCTTC
TRBV7-8	many	TRBJ2-2	TRBD1	CASSRTTGGGNTGELFF	TGTGCCAGCAGCCGTACGACAGGGGGTGGTAACACCGGGGAGCTGTTTTTT